What follows describes a single T cell receptor beta chain. This entry belongs to a study of blood T cell repertoires in COVID-19. Study in general: T cells, B-cell-depleted T cells, or PBMCs supplied cDNA or gDNA.

Sequenced by immunoSEQ multiplex PCR; TCRdb stores in-frame clones only, minus some. Here the sample spans 90,000 to 150,000 clones, under 90% being singletons. CDR3 length: 16 residues. CDR1 and CDR2 from the germline V gene are SGHRS and YFSETQ. Trimming cost V 1 base and J 2 bases; bases outside gene matches: 2. The receptor's source is a man aged 55 to 70 with acute or convalescent COVID-19. V and J are TRBV5-1 and TRBJ2-3, with 12 bases lining up with TRBD2. The sample was peripheral blood. This chain's CDR3 is CASSLLAGGPTDTQYF. CDR3 DNA: TGCGCCAGCAGCTTGCTAGCGGGAGGGCCCACAGATACGCAGTATTTT.